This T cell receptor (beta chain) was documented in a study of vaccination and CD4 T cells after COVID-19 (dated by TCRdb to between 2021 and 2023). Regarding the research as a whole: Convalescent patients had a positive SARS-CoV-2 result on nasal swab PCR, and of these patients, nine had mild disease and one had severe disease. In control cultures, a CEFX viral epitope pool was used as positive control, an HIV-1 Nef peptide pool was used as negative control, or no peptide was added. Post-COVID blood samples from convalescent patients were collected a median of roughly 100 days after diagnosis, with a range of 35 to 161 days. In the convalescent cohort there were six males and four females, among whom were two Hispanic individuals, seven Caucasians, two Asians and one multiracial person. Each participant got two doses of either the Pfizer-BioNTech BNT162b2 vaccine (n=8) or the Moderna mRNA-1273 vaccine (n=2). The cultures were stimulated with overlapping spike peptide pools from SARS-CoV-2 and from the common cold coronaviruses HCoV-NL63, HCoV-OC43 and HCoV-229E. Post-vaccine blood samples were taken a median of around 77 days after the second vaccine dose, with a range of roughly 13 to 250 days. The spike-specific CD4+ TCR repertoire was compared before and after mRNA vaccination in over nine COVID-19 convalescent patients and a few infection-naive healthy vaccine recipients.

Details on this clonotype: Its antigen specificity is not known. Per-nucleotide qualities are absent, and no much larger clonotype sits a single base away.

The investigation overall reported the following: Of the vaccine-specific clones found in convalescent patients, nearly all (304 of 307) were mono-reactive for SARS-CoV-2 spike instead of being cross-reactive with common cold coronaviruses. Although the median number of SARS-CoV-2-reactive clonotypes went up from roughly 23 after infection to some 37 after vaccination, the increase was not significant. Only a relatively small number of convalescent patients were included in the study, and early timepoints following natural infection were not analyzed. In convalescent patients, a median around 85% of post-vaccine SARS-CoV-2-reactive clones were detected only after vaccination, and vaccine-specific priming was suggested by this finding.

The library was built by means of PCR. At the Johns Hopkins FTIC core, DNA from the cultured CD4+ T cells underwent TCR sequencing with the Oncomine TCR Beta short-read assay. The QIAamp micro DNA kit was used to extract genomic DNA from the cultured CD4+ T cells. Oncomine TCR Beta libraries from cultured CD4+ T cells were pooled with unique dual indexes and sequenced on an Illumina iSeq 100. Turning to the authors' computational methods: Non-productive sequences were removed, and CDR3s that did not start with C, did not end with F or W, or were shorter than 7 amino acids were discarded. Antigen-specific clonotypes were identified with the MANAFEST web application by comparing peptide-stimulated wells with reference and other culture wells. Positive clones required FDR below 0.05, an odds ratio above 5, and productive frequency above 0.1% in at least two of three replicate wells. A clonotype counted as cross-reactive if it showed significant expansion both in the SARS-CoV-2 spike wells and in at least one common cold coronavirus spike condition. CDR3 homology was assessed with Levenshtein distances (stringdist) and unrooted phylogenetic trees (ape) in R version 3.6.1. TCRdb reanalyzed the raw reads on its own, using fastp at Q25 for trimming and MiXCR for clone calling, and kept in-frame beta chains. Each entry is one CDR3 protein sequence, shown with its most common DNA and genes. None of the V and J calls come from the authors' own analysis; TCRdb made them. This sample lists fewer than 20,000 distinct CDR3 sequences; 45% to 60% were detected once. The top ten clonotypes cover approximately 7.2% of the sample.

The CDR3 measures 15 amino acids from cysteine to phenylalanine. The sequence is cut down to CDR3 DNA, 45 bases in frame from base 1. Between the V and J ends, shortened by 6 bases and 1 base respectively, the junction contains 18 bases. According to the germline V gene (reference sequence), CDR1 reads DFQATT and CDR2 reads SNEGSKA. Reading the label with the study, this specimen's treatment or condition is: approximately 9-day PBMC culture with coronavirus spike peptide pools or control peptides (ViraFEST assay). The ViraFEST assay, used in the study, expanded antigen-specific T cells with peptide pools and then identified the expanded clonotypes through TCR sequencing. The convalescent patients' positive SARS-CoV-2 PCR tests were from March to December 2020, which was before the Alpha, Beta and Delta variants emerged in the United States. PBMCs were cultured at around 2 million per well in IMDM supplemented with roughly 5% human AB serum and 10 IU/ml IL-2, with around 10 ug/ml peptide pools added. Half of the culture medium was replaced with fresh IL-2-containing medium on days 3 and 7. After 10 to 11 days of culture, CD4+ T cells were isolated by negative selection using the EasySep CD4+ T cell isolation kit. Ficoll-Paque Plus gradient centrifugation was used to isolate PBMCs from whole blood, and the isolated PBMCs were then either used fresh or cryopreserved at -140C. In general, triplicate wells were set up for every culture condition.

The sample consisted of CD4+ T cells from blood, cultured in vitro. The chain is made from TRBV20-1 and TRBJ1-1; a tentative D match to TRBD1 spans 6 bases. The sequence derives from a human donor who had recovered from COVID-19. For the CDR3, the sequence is CSAPVGGAGNTEAFF. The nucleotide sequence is TGCAGTGCCCCTGTCGGGGGCGCGGGGAACACTGAAGCTTTCTTT.